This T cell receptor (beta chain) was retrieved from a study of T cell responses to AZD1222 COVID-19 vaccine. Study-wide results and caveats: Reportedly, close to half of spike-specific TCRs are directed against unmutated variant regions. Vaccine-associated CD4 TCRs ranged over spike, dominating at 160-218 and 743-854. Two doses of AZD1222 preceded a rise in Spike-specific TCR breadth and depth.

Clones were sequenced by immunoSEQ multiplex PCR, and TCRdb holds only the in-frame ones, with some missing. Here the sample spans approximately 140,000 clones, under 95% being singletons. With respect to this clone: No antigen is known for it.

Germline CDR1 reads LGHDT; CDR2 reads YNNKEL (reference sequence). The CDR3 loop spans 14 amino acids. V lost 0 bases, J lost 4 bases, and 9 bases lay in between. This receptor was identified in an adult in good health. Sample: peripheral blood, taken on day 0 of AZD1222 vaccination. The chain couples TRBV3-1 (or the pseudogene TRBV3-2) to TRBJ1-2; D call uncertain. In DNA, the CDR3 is TGTGCCAGCAGCCAAGATAACGGTCCCTATGGCTACACCTTC. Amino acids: CASSQDNGPYGYTF.